The rows below give T cell receptor beta chains drawn from one sample of a study of PD-1 blockade in mismatch repair-deficient tumors. Some clones are missing from TCRdb's copy, which holds only in-frame ones; the method was immunoSEQ multiplex PCR. This table holds about 34,000 clones, 65% to 85% found once. Sequences were derived from PBMCs, sampled around 6 weeks after starting pembrolizumab. The receptors shown here come from an adult with mismatch repair-deficient cancer. Both conserved end residues are part of each CDR3. The order of the fields is clone size, V gene, J gene, D gene, CDR3 protein, CDR3 DNA. A D gene is named only where the DNA matches it firmly. Where a row states a size, it is once, few, many or the class of an expanded clone; other rows omit it.

NA	TRBV7-9	TRBJ1-1	NA	CASSGPQGLNTEAFF	TGTGCCAGCAGCGGCCCACAGGGACTGAACACTGAAGCTTTCTTT
few	TRBV28	TRBJ1-3	NA	CASSVTVVNTIYF	TGTGCCAGCAGTGTGACTGTAGTGAACACCATATATTTT
NA	TRBV6-5	TRBJ2-4	NA	CASSSRRTKNIQYF	TGTGCCAGCAGTTCAAGGAGAACCAAAAACATTCAGTACTTC
NA	TRBV28	TRBJ2-5	TRBD2	CASSPVVGSGGETQYF	TGTGCCAGCAGCCCAGTCGTGGGTTCCGGGGGGGAGACCCAGTACTTC
NA	TRBV30	TRBJ2-2	NA	CAWRNGGSTGELFF	TGTGCCTGGAGGAACGGAGGGAGCACCGGGGAGCTGTTTTTT
once	TRBV7-8	TRBJ1-4	TRBD1	CASSLVPRTGVNEKLFF	TGTGCCAGCAGCTTAGTTCCCAGGACAGGGGTTAATGAAAAACTGTTTTTT
NA	TRBV18	TRBJ1-2	TRBD1	CASSPSQDRGLLGFGYTF	TGTGCCAGCTCACCATCACAGGACAGGGGGCTTCTAGGGTTTGGCTACACCTTC
NA	TRBV4-1	TRBJ2-1	TRBD2	CASSQYDIRDYYNEQFF	TGCGCCAGCAGCCAGTATGATATCCGGGACTATTACAATGAGCAGTTCTTC
NA	TRBV6-5	TRBJ2-5	TRBD1	CASSYSGTVQETQYF	TGTGCCAGCAGTTACTCGGGGACAGTACAAGAGACCCAGTACTTC
once	TRBV7-2	TRBJ2-1	NA	CASSLLPTSNEQFF	TGTGCCAGCAGCTTACTCCCTACTAGTAATGAGCAGTTCTTC
NA	TRBV10-3	TRBJ2-3	TRBD2	CAISAGTSGIGDTQYF	TGTGCCATCAGCGCCGGGACTAGCGGGATTGGGGATACGCAGTATTTT
NA	TRBV7-9	TRBJ2-1	NA	CASSSGRQLAVPDNEQFF	TGTGCCAGCAGCTCCGGCCGACAACTAGCAGTCCCCGACAATGAGCAGTTCTTC
NA	TRBV9	TRBJ2-7	NA	CASSRGGSYEQYF	TGTGCCAGCAGCAGAGGGGGCTCCTACGAGCAGTACTTC